This is a list of T cell receptor beta chains from one sample in a study of blood T cell repertoires in COVID-19. Data came from immunoSEQ multiplex PCR; TCRdb stores just in-frame clones and leaves some out. This sample carries a few hundred thousand clones, about 87% of them seen once, and the ten largest clones take under 9%. The specimen sequenced was peripheral blood. The source is a woman in her 70s with active or convalescent COVID-19. CDR3s include the opening cysteine and the closing phenylalanine or tryptophan. The order of the fields is D gene, clone size, J gene, V gene, CDR3 protein, CDR3 DNA. D genes are given only for firm matches. Where a row states a size, it is once, few, many or the class of an expanded clone; other rows omit it.

D gene: -; clone size: -; J gene: TRBJ2-7; V gene: TRBV19; CDR3 protein: CASREGPTDLYF; CDR3 DNA: TGTGCCAGTAGGGAGGGCCCCACGGATTTGTACTTC
D gene: -; clone size: -; J gene: TRBJ1-2; V gene: TRBV12-3/TRBV12-4; CDR3 protein: CASSSAVRGGYTF; CDR3 DNA: TGTGCCAGCAGTTCAGCGGTCAGAGGGGGCTACACCTTC
D gene: TRBD1; clone size: -; J gene: TRBJ1-5; V gene: TRBV10-3; CDR3 protein: CAISRDRGNQPQHF; CDR3 DNA: TGTGCCATCAGCCGGGACAGGGGCAATCAGCCCCAGCATTTT
D gene: TRBD1; clone size: once; J gene: TRBJ1-2; V gene: TRBV3-1/TRBV3-2; CDR3 protein: CASSHPLEGQLF; CDR3 DNA: TGTGCCAGCAGCCACCCACTCGAGGGACAGCTCTTC
D gene: -; clone size: -; J gene: TRBJ2-3; V gene: TRBV27; CDR3 protein: CASKWAPFGTDTQYF; CDR3 DNA: TGTGCCAGCAAATGGGCTCCTTTCGGCACAGATACGCAGTATTTT
D gene: TRBD2; clone size: -; J gene: TRBJ2-6; V gene: TRBV4-2; CDR3 protein: CASSQDRVEAGGLGANVLTF; CDR3 DNA: TGTGCCAGCAGCCAAGATCGGGTGGAGGCGGGGGGGCTCGGGGCCAACGTCCTGACTTTC
D gene: TRBD1; clone size: -; J gene: TRBJ2-3; V gene: TRBV2; CDR3 protein: CASSGWTGGADTQYF; CDR3 DNA: TGTGCCAGCAGTGGGTGGACAGGGGGGGCAGATACGCAGTATTTT
D gene: -; clone size: -; J gene: TRBJ1-2; V gene: TRBV15; CDR3 protein: CATSTYQGPYGYTF; CDR3 DNA: TGTGCCACCAGCACCTACCAGGGTCCCTATGGCTACACCTTC
D gene: -; clone size: -; J gene: TRBJ2-3; V gene: TRBV5-1; CDR3 protein: CASSFLDTQYF; CDR3 DNA: TGCGCCAGCAGCTTCCTAGATACGCAGTATTTT
D gene: -; clone size: -; J gene: TRBJ1-1; V gene: TRBV11-2; CDR3 protein: CASSLGANTEAFF; CDR3 DNA: TGTGCCAGCAGCTTAGGAGCGAACACTGAAGCTTTCTTT
D gene: TRBD1; clone size: -; J gene: TRBJ2-2; V gene: TRBV19; CDR3 protein: CASSPGTARTGELFF; CDR3 DNA: TGTGCCAGTAGCCCCGGGACAGCCCGTACCGGGGAGCTGTTTTTT
D gene: -; clone size: once; J gene: TRBJ1-1; V gene: TRBV7-8; CDR3 protein: CASSPLVSSATEAFF; CDR3 DNA: TGTGCCAGCAGCCCCTTAGTGTCTTCCGCCACTGAAGCTTTCTTT
D gene: -; clone size: -; J gene: TRBJ2-1; V gene: TRBV24-1; CDR3 protein: CATSEENEQFF; CDR3 DNA: TGTGCCACCAGTGAGGAGAATGAGCAGTTCTTC